Given below is one TCR beta chain in context. This clone's antigen is unknown. Within one base of it there is no much larger clone, and no base qualities were kept. The entry originates in a study of blood T cell repertoires in COVID-19 (dated by TCRdb to the early 2020s). Background on the whole study: Samples from collaborators originated in the United States, Italy and Spain and spanned both the acute and convalescent phases of COVID-19. The material from the prospective study consisted of cDNA or gDNA derived from T cells, B-cell-depleted T cells, or PBMCs. The dataset comprised deeply sampled blood TCRbeta repertoires from subjects exposed to, actively infected with, or recovered from COVID-19. A freely available public database, intended as a resource for researchers studying the immune response to SARS-CoV-2, is where the repertoires were released. The samples were drawn from two sources: the first 160 participants of the ongoing ImmuneRACE study, and about 1,300 subjects contributed by 6 global collaborators. Nearly every sample came with metadata listing a de-identified subject ID, COVID-19 status, age in years and sex. Where HLA class I and class II types were available, the types were taken from metadata supplied by the sample provider, not from assay-based typing.

What the authors observed across the whole study: The quantity of clinical and demographic metadata differed by source and by participant and was supplied without curation.

Deletion took 1 base off V and 3 bases off J, with a span of 3 bases between the germline ends. The CDR3 runs 12 amino acids, cysteine and phenylalanine included. The CDR3 DNA has 36 bases and is translated from base 1. The CDR1 and CDR2 encoded by the germline V gene are MDHEN and SYDVKM. Participants in the prospective study were enrolled through a virtual design, were aged about 18 to 89 years, and lived in approximately 24 United States geographic areas. To assign participants to cohorts, the prospective study relied on clinical history that participants themselves reported in a screening survey and a study questionnaire. In the prospective study, whole blood, serum and a nasopharyngeal or oropharyngeal swab were collected from each participant by mobile phlebotomists. Participants in the prospective study had the option to provide additional blood draws and questionnaires over an approximately 2-month period. Before DNA extraction, blood samples from the prospective study were shipped at room temperature or frozen.

TCRbeta CDR3 regions were amplified from genomic DNA using the immunoSEQ Assay, a bias-controlled multiplex PCR. The study's own analysis went as follows. The number of nucleated cells in each sample was estimated from the amplification of reference gene primers within the assay. To quantify the absolute abundance of each unique TCRbeta CDR3 rearrangement, sequence reads were collapsed and filtered. For each sample, productive Simpson clonality was calculated by taking the square root of Simpson's diversity index across productive rearrangements. TCRdb re-hosts the immuneACCESS table, in-frame sequences only. Its copies lack some clones; in the studies checked, an unresolved V gene accounts for under half of them, and the cause for the rest is not known. V and J calls and clone size come straight from that table; D and trimming were deduced from the DNA. Recorded for this sample are more than 250,000 clones; around 90% of them occurred a single time. 1.5% to 2% of the sample belongs to the ten largest clones.

This TCR came from a woman aged 18-29 years with acute COVID-19. The sample was PBMCs or T cells enriched from blood (not recorded which). The sequence is built from TRBV28 and TRBJ1-1; the D gene cannot be resolved reliably. The nucleotide sequence is given as TGTGCCAGCAGTTTATTAGACACTGAAGCTTTCTTT. This yields the protein CASSLLDTEAFF. Reference TRBV28 and TRBJ1-1 genes cover what lies past the CDR3, so the full variable domain is DVKVTQSSRYLVKRTGEKVFLECVQDMDHENMFWYRQDPGLGLRLIYFSYDVKMKEKGDIPEGYSVSREKKERFSLILESASTNQTSMYLCASSLLDTEAFFGQGTRLTVV.